This record looks at one TCR beta chain sequence and its context. As to time point: cycle 4 day 1 (C4D1), after 6 weeks of nivolumab. Relapse was seen in all patients after autologous stem cell transplantation, and brentuximab vedotin exposure was variable. This entry is derived from a study of PD-1 blockade in classical Hodgkin lymphoma. The germline V gene has CDR1 LNHDA and CDR2 SQIVND (reference sequence). Trimming removed 10 bases from V and 5 bases from J, with 20 bases in between. CDR3 length: 14 amino acids. Sequencing was performed with immunoSEQ multiplex PCR; in TCRdb, only in-frame clones are kept and a portion is missing. The table shows around 65,000 clones, with around nine tenths occurring only once.

This clonotype originated in a human donor with classical Hodgkin lymphoma. Sequenced here: peripheral blood mononuclear cells (PBMCs), sampled before the fourth cycle of nivolumab. J is TRBJ1-1 and V is TRBV19, with D possibly TRBD1 on 5 matching bases. The CDR3 spells CAISSSQGGTEAFF. The CDR3 nucleotides read TGTGCCATCTCTTCATCGCAGGGAGGGACTGAAGCTTTCTTT.